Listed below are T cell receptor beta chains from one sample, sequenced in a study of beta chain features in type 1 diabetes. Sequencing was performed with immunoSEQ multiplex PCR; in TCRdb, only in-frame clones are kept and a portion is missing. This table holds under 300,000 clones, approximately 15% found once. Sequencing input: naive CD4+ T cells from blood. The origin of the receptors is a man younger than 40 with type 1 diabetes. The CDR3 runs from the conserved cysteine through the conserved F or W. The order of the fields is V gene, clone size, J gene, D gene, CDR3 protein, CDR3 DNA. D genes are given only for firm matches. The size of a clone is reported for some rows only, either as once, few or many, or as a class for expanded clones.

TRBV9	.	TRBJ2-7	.	CASSVAPSSYEQYF	TGTGCCAGCAGCGTAGCTCCCTCCTCCTACGAGCAGTACTTC
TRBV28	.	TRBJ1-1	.	CASSSAGRPNTEAFF	TGTGCCAGCAGTTCAGCGGGACGGCCGAACACTGAAGCTTTCTTT
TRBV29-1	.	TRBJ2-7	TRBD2	CSVKGLAGSYEQYF	TGCAGCGTGAAAGGACTAGCGGGGTCCTACGAGCAGTACTTC
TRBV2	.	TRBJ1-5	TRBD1	CASGGQGISNQPQHF	TGTGCCAGCGGAGGACAGGGCATTTCAAATCAGCCCCAGCATTTT
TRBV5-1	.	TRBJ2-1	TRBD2	CASSPPGGGYNEQFF	TGCGCCAGCAGCCCTCCGGGCGGGGGGTACAATGAGCAGTTCTTC
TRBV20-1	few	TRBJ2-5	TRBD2	CSGIAGKTQYF	TGCAGTGGTATAGCGGGGAAGACCCAGTACTTC
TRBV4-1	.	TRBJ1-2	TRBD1	CASSRPGQGDGYTF	TGCGCCAGCAGCCGACCGGGACAGGGAGACGGCTACACCTTC
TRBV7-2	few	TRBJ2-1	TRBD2	CASSFRLASSYNEQFF	TGTGCCAGCAGCTTCCGACTAGCAAGCTCCTACAATGAGCAGTTCTTC
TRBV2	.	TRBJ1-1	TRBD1	CASTRQGARYAEAFF	TGTGCCAGCACTCGACAGGGAGCTAGGTACGCTGAAGCTTTCTTT
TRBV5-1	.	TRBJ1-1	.	CASSLGREGAFF	TGCGCCAGCAGCTTGGGCAGGGAGGGCGCTTTCTTT
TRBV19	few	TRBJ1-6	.	CASSDRINSPLHF	TGTGCCAGTAGTGACAGGATAAATTCACCCCTCCACTTT
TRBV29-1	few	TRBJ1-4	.	CSGGGGGTGEKLFF	TGCAGCGGGGGAGGGGGGGGAACTGGTGAAAAACTGTTTTTT
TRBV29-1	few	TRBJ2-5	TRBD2	CSSGSPGGETQYF	TGCAGCAGCGGGAGCCCCGGGGGAGAGACCCAGTACTTC
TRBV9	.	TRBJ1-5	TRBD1	CASSEQGGGDQPQHF	TGTGCCAGCAGCGAACAGGGGGGAGGCGATCAGCCCCAGCATTTT
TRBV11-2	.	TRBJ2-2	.	CASSPPNGGRTGELFF	TGTGCCAGCAGCCCCCCTAACGGGGGGCGGACCGGGGAGCTGTTTTTT
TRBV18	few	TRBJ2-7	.	CASSPPGLSYEQYF	TGTGCCAGCTCACCACCGGGGCTATCCTACGAGCAGTACTTC
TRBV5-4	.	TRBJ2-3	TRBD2	CASSFRLAGADTQYF	TGTGCCAGCAGCTTTCGGCTAGCGGGGGCAGATACGCAGTATTTT
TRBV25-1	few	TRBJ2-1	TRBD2	CASSGGRLAGIGEQFF	TGTGCCAGCAGTGGGGGGAGACTAGCGGGGATCGGGGAGCAGTTCTTC
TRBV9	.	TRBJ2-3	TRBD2	CASSDPGTSGRADTQYF	TGTGCCAGCAGCGATCCCGGGACTAGCGGAAGGGCAGATACGCAGTATTTT
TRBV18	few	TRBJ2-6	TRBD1	CASSPRDRPSGANVLTF	TGTGCCAGCTCACCAAGGGACAGACCATCTGGGGCCAACGTCCTGACTTTC
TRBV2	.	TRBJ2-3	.	CASSERAGGTDTQYF	TGTGCCAGCAGTGAACGGGCTGGAGGGACAGATACGCAGTATTTT
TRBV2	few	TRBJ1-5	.	CASSPFLGVQPQHF	TGTGCCAGCAGTCCCTTTCTAGGGGTTCAGCCCCAGCATTTT
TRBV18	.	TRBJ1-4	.	CASSPDSNEKLFF	TGTGCCAGCTCACCCGACTCAAATGAAAAACTGTTTTTT
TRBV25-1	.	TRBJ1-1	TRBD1	CASSVPGTGGAQTEAFF	TGTGCCAGCAGTGTTCCCGGGACAGGGGGCGCCCAGACTGAAGCTTTCTTT
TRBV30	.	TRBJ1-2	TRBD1	CAWRGDRGNGYTF	TGTGCCTGGAGGGGGGACAGGGGGAATGGCTACACCTTC
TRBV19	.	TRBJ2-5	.	CASSAPGFGKTQYF	TGTGCCAGTAGTGCGCCTGGTTTCGGGAAGACCCAGTACTTC
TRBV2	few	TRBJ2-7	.	CAGRDNWDEQYF	TGTGCCGGACGGGACAACTGGGACGAGCAGTACTTC
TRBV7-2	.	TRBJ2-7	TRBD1	CASSSGQASYEQYF	TGTGCCAGCAGCTCGGGACAGGCATCCTACGAGCAGTACTTC
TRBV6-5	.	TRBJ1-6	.	CASSRAGASNSPLHF	TGTGCCAGCAGTCGGGCAGGGGCGAGTAATTCACCCCTCCACTTT
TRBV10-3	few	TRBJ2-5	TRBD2	CAIGRGAEETQYF	TGTGCCATCGGGAGGGGAGCTGAGGAGACCCAGTACTTC
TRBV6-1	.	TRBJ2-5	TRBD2	CASIQGGETQYF	TGTGCCAGCATCCAGGGAGGGGAGACCCAGTACTTC
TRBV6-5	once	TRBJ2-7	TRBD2	CASKTGLAGGYEQYF	TGTGCCAGCAAAACCGGACTAGCGGGAGGGTACGAGCAGTACTTC
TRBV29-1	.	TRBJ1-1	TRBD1	CSVDRTGGNTEAFF	TGCAGCGTTGACAGGACAGGGGGAAACACTGAAGCTTTCTTT
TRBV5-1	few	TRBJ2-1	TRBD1	CASSPTQGAHEQFF	TGCGCCAGCAGCCCAACACAGGGGGCACATGAGCAGTTCTTC
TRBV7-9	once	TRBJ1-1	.	CASSTPGQNTEAFF	TGTGCCAGCAGCACACCGGGACAGAACACTGAAGCTTTCTTT
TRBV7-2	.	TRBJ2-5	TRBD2	CASSLGSGRGQETQYF	TGTGCCAGCAGCTTAGGTAGCGGGAGGGGTCAAGAGACCCAGTACTTC
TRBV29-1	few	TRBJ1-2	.	CSADGGYGYTF	TGCAGCGCCGACGGGGGCTATGGCTACACCTTC
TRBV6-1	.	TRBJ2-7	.	CASSVQDRSYEQYF	TGTGCCAGCAGTGTACAGGATCGCTCCTACGAGCAGTACTTC
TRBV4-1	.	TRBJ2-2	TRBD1	CASSQEWGEGTANTGELFF	TGCGCCAGCAGCCAAGAGTGGGGAGAGGGGACAGCGAACACCGGGGAGCTGTTTTTT
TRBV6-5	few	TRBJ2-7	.	CASSRGGYEQYF	TGTGCCAGCAGTAGAGGGGGCTACGAGCAGTACTTC
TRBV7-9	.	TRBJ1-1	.	CAPSREVGNTEAFF	TGTGCCCCCTCGCGGGAAGTGGGGAACACTGAAGCTTTCTTT
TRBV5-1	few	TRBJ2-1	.	CASSLDEGRMEFF	TGCGCCAGCAGCTTGGATGAGGGCAGGATGGAGTTCTTC
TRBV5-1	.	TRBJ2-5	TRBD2	CASSLALAAPLGQETQYF	TGCGCCAGCAGCTTGGCTCTAGCGGCCCCGTTGGGGCAAGAGACCCAGTACTTC
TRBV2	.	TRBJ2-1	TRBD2	CASRSGGSPYNEQFF	TGTGCCAGCAGGTCGGGGGGAAGCCCCTACAATGAGCAGTTCTTC
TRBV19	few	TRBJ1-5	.	CASSTDRPNQPQHF	TGTGCCAGTAGTACCGACAGGCCCAATCAGCCCCAGCATTTT
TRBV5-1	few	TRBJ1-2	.	CASSLIDTGYGYTF	TGCGCCAGCAGCTTGATAGACACTGGCTATGGCTACACCTTC
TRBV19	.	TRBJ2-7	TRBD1	CASSRGQDSYEQYF	TGTGCCAGTAGTAGGGGACAGGATTCCTACGAGCAGTACTTC
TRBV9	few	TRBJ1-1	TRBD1	CASSPGTANTEAFF	TGTGCCAGCAGCCCCGGGACAGCGAACACTGAAGCTTTCTTT